These 20 T cell receptor beta chains were sequenced from one sample in a study of blood T cell repertoires in COVID-19. Here immunoSEQ multiplex PCR was the method, and the copy in TCRdb shows in-frame clones only, minus some. The table has under 200,000 clones, more than 85% seen once. Sequenced sample: peripheral blood. Every receptor here comes from a woman older than 75 in a cohort sampled during active or convalescent COVID-19.

The chain is built from TRBV6-4 and TRBJ1-5; 9 bases are a match to TRBD1. J lost 5 bases, V lost 4 bases, and 6 bases had no gene match. Germline V gives CDR1 MRHNA, CDR2 SNTAGT. CDR3 length equals 15 residues. CDR3 sequence reads: CASSVPGQGHQPQHF. In DNA, the CDR3 is TGTGCCAGCAGTGTCCCGGGACAGGGACATCAGCCCCAGCATTTT.

The rearrangement uses TRBV9 and TRBJ1-3; the D is unclear. V lost 4 bases and J 0 bases, leaving 14 bases between the germline ends. Per germline, CDR1 SGDLS and CDR2 YYNGEE. The CDR3 totals 16 residues. The CDR3 reads CASSTQDRSSGNTIYF. The CDR3 DNA reads TGTGCCAGCAGCACACAAGACCGGAGCTCTGGAAACACCATATATTTT.

This clone has only a few counts. The V and J genes are TRBV4-1 and TRBJ2-5; 11 bases fit TRBD2. With 4 bases clipped from V and 2 bases from J, the junction kept 3 bases outside the gene matches. The CDR3 loop spans 15 amino acids. The germline CDR1 and CDR2 sequences are MGHRA and YSYEKL. This CDR3 is CASSRLAGGQETQYF. As DNA, the CDR3 is TGCGCCAGCAGCCGGCTAGCGGGGGGACAAGAGACCCAGTACTTC.

This rearrangement joins TRBV11-3 to TRBJ1-4; D gene unclear. Trimming pared 8 bases from V and 5 bases from J, leaving 12 bases between. The CDR3 is 13 residues long. Germline CDR1 and CDR2: SGHNT and YENEEA. CDR3 nucleotides: TGTGCCAGCGCGTTACAGCCGAATGAAAAACTGTTTTTT. Its protein is CASALQPNEKLFF. Together with reference TRBV11-3 and TRBJ1-4, the CDR3 gives the full variable domain: EAGVVQSPRYKIIEKKQPVAFWCNPISGHNTLYWYLQNLGQGPELLIRYENEEAVDDSQLPKDRFSAERLKGVDSTLKIQPAELGDSAVYLCASALQPNEKLFFGSGTQLSVL.

This chain connects TRBV2 to TRBJ1-2, with TRBD1 as a possible D gene (5 bases). Trimming shortened V by 1 base and J by 0 bases, and 6 bases separated the two germline ends. Germline V gene lookup returns CDR1 SNHLY and CDR2 FYNNEI. The CDR3 loop spans 14 amino acids. CDR3 DNA: TGTGCCAGCAGTGAAGGCAGGGCTAACTATGGCTACACCTTC. It yields the protein CASSEGRANYGYTF.

The chain employs TRBV5-5 and TRBJ1-6; TRBD1 aligns across 7 bases. Germline trimming cut 1 base from V and 9 bases from J; bases unmatched to any gene: 7. The CDR3 loop spans 15 amino acids. CDR1 is SGHKS, CDR2 YYEKEE, per germline (reference sequence). The DNA of the CDR3 is TGTGCCAGCAGCTTGTCCGCAGGGGGAGGTTCACCCCTCCACTTT. As protein: CASSLSAGGGSPLHF.

The CDR3 reads CASSETSGGFIYNEQFF. CDR3 coding DNA: TGCGCCAGCAGTGAGACTAGCGGGGGGTTCATCTACAATGAGCAGTTCTTC. J is TRBJ2-1 and V is TRBV10-1; 12 nucleotides agree with TRBD2. This CDR3 region has 17 residues. CDR1 and CDR2 from the germline V gene are WNHNN and SYGVQD (reference sequence). V trimming: 2 bases; J trimming: 3 bases; junction bases outside the gene matches: 5.

The V call is TRBV7-9, the J call TRBJ2-1; TRBD2 aligns across 8 bases. CDR1 and CDR2 from the germline V gene are SEHNR and FQNEAQ (reference sequence). Trimming cost V 4 bases and J 4 bases; bases outside gene matches: 3. The CDR3 sequence is 14 residues long. The CDR3 coding sequence is TGTGCCAGCAGCTACGCGGGGGGATACAATGAGCAGTTCTTC. Its translation is CASSYAGGYNEQFF.

The chain recombines TRBV5-1 with TRBJ2-7; TRBD2 agrees at 9 bases. The CDR3 loop spans 17 amino acids. Germline CDR1 and CDR2: SGHRS and YFSETQ. The V and J ends lost 2 bases and 0 bases, in that order; junction bases with no gene match: 9. This chain's CDR3 is CASSLGLARRCSYEQYV. The CDR3 DNA follows: TGCGCCAGCAGCTTAGGACTAGCGCGGCGCTGCTCCTACGAGCAGTACGTC.

The rearrangement uses TRBV7-2 and TRBJ1-2; D possibly corresponds to TRBD1 (5 bases). With 2 bases removed from V and 4 bases from J, the gap between germline ends came to 17 bases. Germline V gives CDR1 SGHTA, CDR2 FQGNSA. This CDR3 is 16 amino acids long. The DNA of the CDR3 is TGTGCCAGCAGCTTACGTTTCGACAGACTCCGCTATGGCTACACCTTC. Its protein is CASSLRFDRLRYGYTF.

The V and J genes are TRBV19 and TRBJ2-2, with 8 positions matching TRBD1. The V and J ends lost 5 bases and 5 bases, in that order; junction bases with no gene match: 7. The CDR3 length is 15 residues. CDR1 is LNHDA, CDR2 SQIVND, per germline (reference sequence). The CDR3 sequence: CASSSDRGLTGELFF. Here the CDR3 DNA reads TGTGCCAGTAGTTCAGACAGGGGTTTGACCGGGGAGCTGTTTTTT.

The chain couples TRBV30 to TRBJ2-7; D ambiguous. Looked up from germline, CDR1 is GTSNPN and CDR2 is SVGIG (reference sequence). With 6 bases removed from V and 0 bases from J, the gap between germline ends came to 12 bases. The CDR3 has 13 residues. The CDR3 loop reads CACPDSSSYEQYF. The CDR3 DNA is TGTGCCTGTCCAGACTCTAGCTCCTACGAGCAGTACTTC.

This clone has a handful of counts. The same CDR3 can be traced to other DNA sequences in this sample. This sequence joins TRBV20-1 and TRBJ2-7; D is ambiguous. V was trimmed by 3 bases and J by 0 bases, leaving 3 bases between them. CDR3 length: 11 amino acids. Germline loops: CDR1 DFQATT, CDR2 SNEGSKA (reference sequence). Here the CDR3 DNA reads TGCAGTGCTAGCCTCTCCTACGAGCAGTACTTC. As protein: CSASLSYEQYF.

This sequence joins TRBV27 and TRBJ2-5; D ambiguous. The germline V gene encodes CDR1 MNHEY and CDR2 SMNVEV (reference sequence). The germline V and J ends were trimmed by 5 bases and 1 base, with 11 bases remaining between them. This CDR3 contains 14 residues. CDR3 loop: CASSPDMVQETQYF. The CDR3 DNA is TGTGCCAGCAGTCCAGACATGGTCCAAGAGACCCAGTACTTC.

This chain uses TRBV6-6 with TRBJ1-3; 7 bases are a match to TRBD1. V lost 5 bases and J lost 3; bases outside the gene matches: 13. Looked up from germline, CDR1 is MNHNY and CDR2 is SVGAGI (reference sequence). The length of the CDR3 is 17 residues. The CDR3 DNA is TGTGCCAGCAGTCCCCCACAGGGGACCGAGGGTGGAAACACCATATATTTT. It translates to CASSPPQGTEGGNTIYF.

The V and J genes are TRBV4-1 and TRBJ2-5; tentative D call: TRBD1 (5 bases). Trimming cost V 6 bases and J 2 bases, with 13 bases left between them. CDR3 length equals 14 residues. Germline V CDR1 and CDR2: MGHRA, YSYEKL. For the CDR3, the DNA is TGCGCCAGCAGACAAAGGGGCCTACAAGAGACCCAGTACTTC. Protein product: CASRQRGLQETQYF.

The chain couples TRBV19 to TRBJ2-4; D might be TRBD2 (5 bases). Germline CDR1 reads LNHDA; CDR2 reads SQIVND (reference sequence). Deletions cut 7 bases from V and 8 bases from J, with 12 bases between. The CDR3 is 12 residues long. Here the CDR3 reads CASTPSGDIQYF. In DNA form, the CDR3 reads TGTGCCAGTACCCCAAGCGGAGACATTCAGTACTTC. Together with reference TRBV19 and TRBJ2-4, the CDR3 gives the full variable domain: DGGITQSPKYLFRKEGQNVTLSCEQNLNHDAMYWYRQDPGQGLRLIYYSQIVNDFQKGDIAEGYSVSREKKESFPLTVTSAQKNPTAFYLCASTPSGDIQYFGAGTRLSVL.

This clone was recorded once. J is TRBJ1-2 and V is TRBV7-9; D is undetermined. The CDR3 spans 15 residues. V dropped 4 bases and J dropped 10 bases, with 22 bases sitting between them. Germline lookup yields CDR1 SEHNR and CDR2 FQNEAQ (reference sequence). This CDR3 reads CASSSRWLPARDYTF. The CDR3 nucleotides are TGTGCCAGCAGCTCAAGATGGCTACCGGCGCGGGACTACACCTTC.

In its sample, this clone was seen once. The chain employs TRBV6-2 or TRBV6-3 and TRBJ1-1, with 7 bases fitting TRBD1. Unmatched junction bases numbered 9, after V lost 5 bases and J lost 0 bases. CDR1 and CDR2 (germline): MNHEY, SVGEGT. CDR3 length: 16 residues. CDR3 region: CASSQERTGLNTEAFF. CDR3 sequence (DNA): TGTGCCAGCAGTCAAGAAAGGACAGGATTGAACACTGAAGCTTTCTTT.

The V and J genes are TRBV15 and TRBJ1-2; 9 bases fit TRBD1. The ends lost 1 base at V and 6 bases at J; junction bases unmatched: 6. The CDR3 extends over 15 amino acids. CDR1 and CDR2 from the germline V gene are LNHNV and YYDKDF (reference sequence). The CDR3 bases are TGTGCCACCAGCAGAGGTGGACAGGGGAGCGATGGCTACACCTTC. The encoded protein is CATSRGGQGSDGYTF.